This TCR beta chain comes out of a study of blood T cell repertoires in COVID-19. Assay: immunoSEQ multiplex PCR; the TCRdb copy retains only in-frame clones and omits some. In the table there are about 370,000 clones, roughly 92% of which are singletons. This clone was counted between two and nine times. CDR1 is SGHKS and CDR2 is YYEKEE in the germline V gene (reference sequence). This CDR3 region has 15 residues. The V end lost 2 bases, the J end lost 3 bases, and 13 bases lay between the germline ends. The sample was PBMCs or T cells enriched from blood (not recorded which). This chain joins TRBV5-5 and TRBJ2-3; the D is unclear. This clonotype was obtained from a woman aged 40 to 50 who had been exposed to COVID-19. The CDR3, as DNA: TGTGCCAGCAGCTTACTCCACTCTAGGACAGATACGCAGTATTTT. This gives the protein CASSLLHSRTDTQYF.